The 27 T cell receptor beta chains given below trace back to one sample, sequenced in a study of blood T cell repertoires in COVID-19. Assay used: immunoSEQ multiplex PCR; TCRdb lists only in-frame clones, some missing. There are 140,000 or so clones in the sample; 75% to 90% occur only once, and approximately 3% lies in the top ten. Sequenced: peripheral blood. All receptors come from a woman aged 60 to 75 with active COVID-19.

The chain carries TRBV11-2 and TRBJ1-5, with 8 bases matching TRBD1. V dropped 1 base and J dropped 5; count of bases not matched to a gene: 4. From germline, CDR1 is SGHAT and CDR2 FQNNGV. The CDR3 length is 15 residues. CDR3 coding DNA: TGTGCCAGCAGCTTAGGACAGGGGTACGATCAGCCCCAGCATTTT. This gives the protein CASSLGQGYDQPQHF.

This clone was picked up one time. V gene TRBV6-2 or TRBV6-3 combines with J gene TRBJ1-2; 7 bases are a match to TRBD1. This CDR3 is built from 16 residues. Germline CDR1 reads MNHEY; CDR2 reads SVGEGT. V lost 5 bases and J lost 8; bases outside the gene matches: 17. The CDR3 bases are TGTGCCAGCAGTACTCGTGGACAGGCCGTCTTCGGGGGCTACACCTTC. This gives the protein CASSTRGQAVFGGYTF.

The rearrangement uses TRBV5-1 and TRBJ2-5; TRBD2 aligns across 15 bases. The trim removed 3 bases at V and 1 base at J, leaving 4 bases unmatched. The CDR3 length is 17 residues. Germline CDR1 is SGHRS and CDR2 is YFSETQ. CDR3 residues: CASSSGTSGRLQETQYF. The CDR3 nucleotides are TGCGCCAGCAGCTCCGGGACTAGCGGGAGGCTCCAAGAGACCCAGTACTTC.

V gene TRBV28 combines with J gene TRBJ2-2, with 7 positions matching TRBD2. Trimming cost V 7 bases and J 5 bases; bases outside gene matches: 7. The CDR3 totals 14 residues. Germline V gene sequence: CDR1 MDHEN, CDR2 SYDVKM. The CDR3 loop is CASTFWGGTGELFF. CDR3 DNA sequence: TGTGCCAGCACTTTTTGGGGGGGGACCGGGGAGCTGTTTTTT.

The CDR3 DNA is TGCGCCAGCAAACCGGGACAGGCGAAGAGCGAAAAACTGTTTTTT. It codes for CASKPGQAKSEKLFF. The chain couples TRBV10-2 to TRBJ1-4; TRBD1 matches at 8 bases. CDR1 is WSHSY and CDR2 is SAAADI in the germline V gene. J lost 8 bases, V lost 7 bases, and 12 bases had no gene match. This CDR3 is built from 15 residues.

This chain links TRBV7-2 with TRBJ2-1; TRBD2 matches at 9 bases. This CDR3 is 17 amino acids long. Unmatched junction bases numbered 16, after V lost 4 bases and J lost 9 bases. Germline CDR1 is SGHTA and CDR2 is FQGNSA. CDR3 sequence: CASSSMAGGRALSEQFF. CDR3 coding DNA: TGTGCCAGCAGCTCCATGGCTGGCGGGAGGGCTCTCAGTGAGCAGTTCTTC. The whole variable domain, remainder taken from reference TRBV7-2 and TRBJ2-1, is GAGVSQSPSNKVTEKGKDVELRCDPISGHTALYWYRQSLGQGLEFLIYFQGNSAPDKSGLPSDRFSAERTGGSVSTLTIQRTQQEDSAVYLCASSSMAGGRALSEQFFGPGTRLTVL.

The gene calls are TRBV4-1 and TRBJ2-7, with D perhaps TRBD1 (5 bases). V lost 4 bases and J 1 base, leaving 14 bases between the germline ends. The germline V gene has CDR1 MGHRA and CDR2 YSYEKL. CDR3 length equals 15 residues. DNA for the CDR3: TGCGCCAGCAGCCCCGACAGTGATCCTTCCTACGAGCAGTACTTC. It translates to CASSPDSDPSYEQYF.

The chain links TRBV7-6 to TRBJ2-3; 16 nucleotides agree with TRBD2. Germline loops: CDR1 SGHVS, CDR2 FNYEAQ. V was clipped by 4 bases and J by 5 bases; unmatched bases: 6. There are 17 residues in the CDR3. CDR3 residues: CASSSGLAGGPGDTQYF. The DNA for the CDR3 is TGTGCCAGCAGCTCGGGACTAGCGGGAGGGCCGGGAGATACGCAGTATTTT.

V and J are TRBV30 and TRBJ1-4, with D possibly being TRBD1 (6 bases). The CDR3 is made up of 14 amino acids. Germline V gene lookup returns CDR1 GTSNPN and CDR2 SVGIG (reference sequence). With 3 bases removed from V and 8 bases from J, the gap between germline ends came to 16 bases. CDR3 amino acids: CAWRDRRTVEKLFF. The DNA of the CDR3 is TGTGCCTGGAGGGACAGACGAACGGTGGAAAAACTGTTTTTT.

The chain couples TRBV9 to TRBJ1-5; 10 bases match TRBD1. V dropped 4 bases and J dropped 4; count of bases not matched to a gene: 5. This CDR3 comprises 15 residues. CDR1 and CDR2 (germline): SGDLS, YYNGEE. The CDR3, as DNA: TGTGCCAGCAGCTTTACGGGACAGGGGAATCAGCCCCAGCATTTT. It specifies CASSFTGQGNQPQHF. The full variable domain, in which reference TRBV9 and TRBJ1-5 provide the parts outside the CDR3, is DSGVTQTPKHLITATGQRVTLRCSPRSGDLSVYWYQQSLDQGLQFLIQYYNGEERAKGNILERFSAQQFPDLHSELNLSSLELGDSALYFCASSFTGQGNQPQHFGDGTRLSIL.

The CDR3 bases are TGTGCCAGCAGTCCCAGGGGACCCCCCTACGAGCAGTACTTC. Encoded protein: CASSPRGPPYEQYF. The chain couples TRBV28 to TRBJ2-7; TRBD1 might be the D (6 bases). CDR3 length: 14 residues. The germline CDR1 and CDR2 sequences are MDHEN and SYDVKM. Trimming pared 5 bases from V and 2 bases from J, leaving 13 bases between.

CDR3: CATSDFWQGTGELFF. As DNA, the CDR3 is TGTGCCACCAGTGATTTTTGGCAGGGCACCGGGGAGCTGTTTTTT. V is TRBV24-1 and J is TRBJ2-2; tentative D call: TRBD1 (5 bases). V was cut by 1 base and J by 4 bases, with 9 bases left in between. Germline V lookup: CDR1 KGHDR, CDR2 SFDVKD. The CDR3 sequence is 15 residues long.

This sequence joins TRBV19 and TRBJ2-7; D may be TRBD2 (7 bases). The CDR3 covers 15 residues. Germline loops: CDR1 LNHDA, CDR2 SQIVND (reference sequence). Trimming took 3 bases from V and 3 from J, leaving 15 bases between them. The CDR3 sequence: CASSIRGASYYEQYF. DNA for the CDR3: TGTGCCAGTAGTATCCGGGGGGCTTCTTACTACGAGCAGTACTTC. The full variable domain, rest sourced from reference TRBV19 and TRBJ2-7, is DGGITQSPKYLFRKEGQNVTLSCEQNLNHDAMYWYRQDPGQGLRLIYYSQIVNDFQKGDIAEGYSVSREKKESFPLTVTSAQKNPTAFYLCASSIRGASYYEQYFGPGTRLTVT.

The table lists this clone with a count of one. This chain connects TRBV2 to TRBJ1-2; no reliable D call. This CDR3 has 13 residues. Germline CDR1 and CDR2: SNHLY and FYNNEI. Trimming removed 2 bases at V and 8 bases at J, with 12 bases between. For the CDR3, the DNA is TGTGCCAGCAGTGAAAGTGGACGGGAAGGCTACACCTTC. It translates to CASSESGREGYTF.

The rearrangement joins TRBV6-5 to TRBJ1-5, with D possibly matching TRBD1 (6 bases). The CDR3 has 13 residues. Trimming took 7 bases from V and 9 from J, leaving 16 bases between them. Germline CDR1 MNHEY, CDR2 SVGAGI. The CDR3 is CASTTTGPWPQHF. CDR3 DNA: TGTGCCAGCACCACGACAGGCCCTTGGCCCCAGCATTTT.

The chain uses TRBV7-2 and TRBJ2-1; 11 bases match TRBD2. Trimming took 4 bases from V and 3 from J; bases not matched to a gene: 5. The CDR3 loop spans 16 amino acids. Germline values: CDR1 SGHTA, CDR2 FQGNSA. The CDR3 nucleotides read TGTGCCAGCAGCTCCCGGGGACTAGCGGACTACAATGAGCAGTTCTTC. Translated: CASSSRGLADYNEQFF.

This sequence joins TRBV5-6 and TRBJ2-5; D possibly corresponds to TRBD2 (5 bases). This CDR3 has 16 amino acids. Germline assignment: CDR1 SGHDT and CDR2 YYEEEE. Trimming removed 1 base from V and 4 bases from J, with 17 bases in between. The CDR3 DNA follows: TGTGCCAGCAGCTTGATCCAGCGGCAGTCGAGAGAGACCCAGTACTTC. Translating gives CASSLIQRQSRETQYF. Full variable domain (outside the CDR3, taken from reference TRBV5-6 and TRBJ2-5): DAGVTQSPTHLIKTRGQQVTLRCSPKSGHDTVSWYQQALGQGPQFIFQYYEEEERQRGNFPDRFSGHQFPNYSSELNVNALLLGDSALYLCASSLIQRQSRETQYFGPGTRLLVL.

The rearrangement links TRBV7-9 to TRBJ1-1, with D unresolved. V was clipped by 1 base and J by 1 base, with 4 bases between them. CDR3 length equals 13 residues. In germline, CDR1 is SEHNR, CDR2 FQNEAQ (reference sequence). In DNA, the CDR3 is TGTGCCAGCAGCTTAGAACAGAACACTGAAGCTTTCTTT. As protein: CASSLEQNTEAFF.

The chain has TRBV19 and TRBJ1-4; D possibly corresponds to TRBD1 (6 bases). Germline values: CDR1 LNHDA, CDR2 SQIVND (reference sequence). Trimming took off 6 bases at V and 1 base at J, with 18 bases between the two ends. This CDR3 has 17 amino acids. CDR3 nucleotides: TGTGCCAGTAGCGCGAGCTATCAGGGGAAAACTAATGAAAAACTGTTTTTT. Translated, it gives CASSASYQGKTNEKLFF.

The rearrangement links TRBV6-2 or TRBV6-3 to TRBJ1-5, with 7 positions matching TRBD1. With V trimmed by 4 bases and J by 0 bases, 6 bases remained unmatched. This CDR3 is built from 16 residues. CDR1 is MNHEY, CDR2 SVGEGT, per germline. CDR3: CASSSGQVNSNQPQHF. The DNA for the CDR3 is TGTGCCAGCAGTTCAGGACAGGTCAATAGCAATCAGCCCCAGCATTTT.

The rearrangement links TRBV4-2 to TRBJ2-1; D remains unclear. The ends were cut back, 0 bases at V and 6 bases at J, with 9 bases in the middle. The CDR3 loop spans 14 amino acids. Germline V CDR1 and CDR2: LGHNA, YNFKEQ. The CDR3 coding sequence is TGTGCCAGCAGCCAAGACCCAGCGTTCAATGAGCAGTTCTTC. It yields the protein CASSQDPAFNEQFF.

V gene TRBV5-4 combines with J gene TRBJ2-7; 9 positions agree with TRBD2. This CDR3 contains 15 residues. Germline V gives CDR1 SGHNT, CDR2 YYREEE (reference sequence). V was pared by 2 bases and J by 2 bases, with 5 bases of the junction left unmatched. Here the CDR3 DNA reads TGTGCCAGCAGCTTTACTAGCGGGCGTACCTACGAGCAGTACTTC. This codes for CASSFTSGRTYEQYF.

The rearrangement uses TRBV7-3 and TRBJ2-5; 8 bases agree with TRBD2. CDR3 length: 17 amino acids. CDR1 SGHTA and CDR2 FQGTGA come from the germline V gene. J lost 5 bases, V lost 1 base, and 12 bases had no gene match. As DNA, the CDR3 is TGTGCCAGCAGCTTAAGGGGTAGCGGGAATGCGGGGGAGACCCAGTACTTC. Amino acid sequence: CASSLRGSGNAGETQYF.

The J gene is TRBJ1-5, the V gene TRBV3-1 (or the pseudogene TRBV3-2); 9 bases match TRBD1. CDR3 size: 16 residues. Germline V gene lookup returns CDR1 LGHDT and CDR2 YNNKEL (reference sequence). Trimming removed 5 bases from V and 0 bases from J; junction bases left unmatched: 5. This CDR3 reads CASSFGTGISNQPQHF. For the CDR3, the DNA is TGTGCCAGCAGCTTTGGGACAGGGATTAGCAATCAGCCCCAGCATTTT.

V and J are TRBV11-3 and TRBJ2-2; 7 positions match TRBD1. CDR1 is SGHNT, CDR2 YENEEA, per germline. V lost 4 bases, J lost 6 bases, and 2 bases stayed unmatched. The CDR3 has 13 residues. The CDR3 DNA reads TGTGCCAGCAGCTCCGGACAGGCCGGGGAGCTGTTTTTT. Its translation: CASSSGQAGELFF.

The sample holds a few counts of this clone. In DNA form, the CDR3 reads TGCGCCAGCAGCCAACGCGGGACTAGCGGGAGGGCCACCGGGGAGCTGTTTTTT. Its protein product is CASSQRGTSGRATGELFF. The chain couples TRBV4-1 to TRBJ2-2, with 16 bases fitting TRBD2. CDR1 is MGHRA, CDR2 YSYEKL, per germline. CDR3 length equals 18 residues. The V gene end was trimmed by 2 bases and the J gene end by 4 bases; junction bases not matched to a gene: 4.

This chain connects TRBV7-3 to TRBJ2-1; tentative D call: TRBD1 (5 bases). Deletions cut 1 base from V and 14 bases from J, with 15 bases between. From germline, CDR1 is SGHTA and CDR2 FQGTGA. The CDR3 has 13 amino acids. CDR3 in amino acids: CASSLRGEGPEFF. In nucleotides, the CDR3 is TGTGCCAGCAGCTTAAGGGGCGAAGGACCCGAGTTCTTC.